Below, 11 T cell receptor beta chains from the same sample are listed, as sequenced in a study of cytomegalovirus exposure and HLA in healthy donors. The study ran its PCR with 60 Vbeta and 13 Jbeta primers. The method was immunoSEQ multiplex PCR; TCRdb's version includes in-frame clones alone and lacks a portion of them. The table records 160,000 or so clones, 70% to 80% of them present only once. Sequenced sample: PBMCs. These TCRs come from a man aged 35-49 years in good health and CMV-seronegative.

For this clone: This sample includes further DNA sequences coding for the same CDR3. This chain joins TRBV20-1 and TRBJ2-5; D is uncertain. Germline V gene data show CDR1 as DFQATT and CDR2 as SNEGSKA (reference sequence). V lost 3 bases and J 4 bases, leaving 3 bases between the germline ends. The CDR3 has 10 residues. The CDR3 sequence is CSARRETQYF. For the CDR3, the DNA is TGCAGTGCTAGGCGAGAGACCCAGTACTTC.

The CDR3 sequence: CASSHTETHYEQYF. CDR3 sequence (DNA): TGTGCCAGCAGCCACACCGAAACCCACTACGAGCAGTACTTC. The V call is TRBV6-1, the J call TRBJ2-7; D not resolved. Trimming removed 6 bases from V and 3 bases from J, with 15 bases in between. The CDR3 is 14 residues long. Germline lookup yields CDR1 MNHNS and CDR2 SASEGT.

This chain joins TRBV7-9 and TRBJ2-5; D possibly corresponds to TRBD2 (5 bases). CDR1 is SEHNR and CDR2 is FQNEAQ in the germline V gene (reference sequence). V was clipped by 8 bases and J by 5 bases, with 12 bases between them. The CDR3 extends over 12 amino acids. The CDR3 nucleotides are TGTGCCAGCGAGGCGGGCGGGGAGACCCAGTACTTC. Its translation is CASEAGGETQYF. Variable domain in full (rest from reference TRBV7-9 and TRBJ2-5): DTGVSQNPRHKITKRGQNVTFRCDPISEHNRLYWYRQTLGQGPEFLTYFQNEAQLEKSRLLSDRFSAERPKGSFSTLEIQRTEQGDSAMYLCASEAGGETQYFGPGTRLLVL.

Note on this clone: Other nucleotide sequences from this sample produce the same CDR3. CDR3 region: CASSGGTGNGELFF. As DNA, the CDR3 is TGCGCCAGCAGCGGGGGGACAGGGAACGGGGAGCTGTTTTTT. The chain joins TRBV5-1 to TRBJ2-2; 9 nucleotides agree with TRBD1. The V gene's germline CDR1 is SGHRS and CDR2 YFSETQ. The CDR3 is 14 residues long. Trimming at V came to 4 bases and at J to 7 bases, leaving 5 bases not matched to a gene.

The chain recombines TRBV7-2 with TRBJ2-7; 8 bases match TRBD2. The ends lost 3 bases at V and 2 bases at J; junction bases unmatched: 3. The CDR3 is 14 residues long. Germline CDR1 is SGHTA and CDR2 is FQGNSA. Written as DNA, the CDR3 is TGTGCCAGCAGCTTTGGACTAGCCCCCTACGAGCAGTACTTC. Residues: CASSFGLAPYEQYF.

DNA of the CDR3: TGTGCCAGCAGCACTCTGACAGGCTTGGATCCCGCCGGCTATGGCTACACCTTC. Amino acids: CASSTLTGLDPAGYGYTF. The chain recombines TRBV13 with TRBJ1-2; possibly TRBD1 for D (6 bases). Per germline, CDR1 PRHDT and CDR2 FYEKMQ (reference sequence). V lost 5 bases and J 4 bases, leaving 26 bases between the germline ends. The CDR3 runs to 18 residues.

This chain joins TRBV30 and TRBJ2-2, with no clear D. Trimming pared 8 bases from V and 1 base from J, leaving 14 bases between. This CDR3 has 14 amino acids. The V gene's germline CDR1 is GTSNPN and CDR2 SVGIG (reference sequence). The CDR3 coding sequence is TGTGCCCGGACCGAGGCCGTGAACACCGGGGAGCTGTTTTTT. This encodes CARTEAVNTGELFF.

The genes are TRBV7-2 and TRBJ2-3; TRBD2 aligns across 11 bases. CDR3 length: 16 residues. CDR1 SGHTA and CDR2 FQGNSA come from the germline V gene. The V segment lost 6 bases and the J segment 5 bases; nucleotides outside the gene matches: 10. The CDR3 loop is CASRSIAGGPRDTQYF. The CDR3 nucleotides are TGTGCCAGCAGATCCATAGCGGGGGGGCCGAGAGATACGCAGTATTTT.

The gene calls are TRBV5-4 and TRBJ2-5; TRBD1 matches 11 bases. Germline-derived CDR1 and CDR2 are SGHNT and YYREEE (reference sequence). The CDR3 has 18 amino acids. After removal of 4 bases from V and 3 bases from J, the junction contained 14 bases not matched to a gene. This CDR3 reads CASSPRLTGTGGKETQYF. The CDR3 DNA reads TGTGCCAGCAGCCCCCGCCTAACCGGGACAGGGGGAAAAGAGACCCAGTACTTC. The variable domain in full, completed from reference TRBV5-4 and TRBJ2-5, reads ETGVTQSPTHLIKTRGQQVTLRCSSQSGHNTVSWYQQALGQGPQFIFQYYREEENGRGNFPPRFSGLQFPNYSSELNVNALELDDSALYLCASSPRLTGTGGKETQYFGPGTRLLVL.

V and J are TRBV7-6 and TRBJ2-4, with D perhaps matching TRBD1 (5 bases). The CDR3 extends over 14 amino acids. Trimming stripped 4 bases from V and 8 bases from J, with 15 bases between. Germline values: CDR1 SGHVS, CDR2 FNYEAQ. Here the CDR3 reads CASSSRRGSDIQYF. The CDR3 region has the DNA TGTGCCAGCAGCTCCCGTAGGGGTTCTGACATTCAGTACTTC. Filled out from reference TRBV7-6 and TRBJ2-4, the complete variable domain reads GAGVSQSPRYKVTKRGQDVALRCDPISGHVSLYWYRQALGQGPEFLTYFNYEAQQDKSGLPNDRFSAERPEGSISTLTIQRTEQRDSAMYRCASSSRRGSDIQYFGAGTRLSVL.

The V call is TRBV11-2, the J call TRBJ1-4, with 7 bases fitting TRBD1. With V trimmed by 3 bases and J by 8 bases, 9 bases remained unmatched. Germline values: CDR1 SGHAT, CDR2 FQNNGV. CDR3 length equals 15 residues. The DNA of the CDR3 is TGTGCCAGCAGCTTGGAAGGGGGCGAAGGCGAAAAACTGTTTTTT. Translated: CASSLEGGEGEKLFF.